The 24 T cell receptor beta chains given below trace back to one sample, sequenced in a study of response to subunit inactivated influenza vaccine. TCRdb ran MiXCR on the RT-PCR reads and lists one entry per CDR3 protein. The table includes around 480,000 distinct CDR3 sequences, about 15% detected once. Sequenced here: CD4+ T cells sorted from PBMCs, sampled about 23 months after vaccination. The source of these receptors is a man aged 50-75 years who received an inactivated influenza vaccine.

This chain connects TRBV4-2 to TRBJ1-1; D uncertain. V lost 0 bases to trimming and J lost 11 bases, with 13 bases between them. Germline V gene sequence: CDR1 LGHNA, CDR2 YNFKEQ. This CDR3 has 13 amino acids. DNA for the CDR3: TGTGCCAGCAGCCAAGATTCGGGTATTCGGGCTTTCTTT. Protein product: CASSQDSGIRAFF.

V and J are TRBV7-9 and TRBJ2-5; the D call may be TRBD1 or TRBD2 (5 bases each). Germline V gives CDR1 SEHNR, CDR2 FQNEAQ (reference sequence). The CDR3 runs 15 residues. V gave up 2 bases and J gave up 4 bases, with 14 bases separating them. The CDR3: CASSLSGTGGETQYF. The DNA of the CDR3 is TGTGCCAGCAGCTTATCGGGGACCGGAGGAGAGACCCAGTACTTC.

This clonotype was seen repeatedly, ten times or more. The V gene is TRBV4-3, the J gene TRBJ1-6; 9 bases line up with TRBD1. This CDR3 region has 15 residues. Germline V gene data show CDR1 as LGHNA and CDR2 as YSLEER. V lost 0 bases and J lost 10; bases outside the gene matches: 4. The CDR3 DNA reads TGCGCCAGCAGCCAAGAGGACAGGGGAGGCTCACCCCTCCACTTT. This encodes CASSQEDRGGSPLHF.

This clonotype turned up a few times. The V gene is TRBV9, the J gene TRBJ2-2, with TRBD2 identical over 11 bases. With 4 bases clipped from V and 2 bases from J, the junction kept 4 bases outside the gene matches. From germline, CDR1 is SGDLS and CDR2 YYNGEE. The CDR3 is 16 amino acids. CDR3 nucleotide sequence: TGTGCCAGCAGCACCCGACTAGCGGGAAACACCGGGGAGCTGTTTTTT. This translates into CASSTRLAGNTGELFF.

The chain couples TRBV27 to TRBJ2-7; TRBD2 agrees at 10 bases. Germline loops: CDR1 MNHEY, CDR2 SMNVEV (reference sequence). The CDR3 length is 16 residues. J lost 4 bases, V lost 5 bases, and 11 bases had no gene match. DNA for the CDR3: TGTGCCAGCAGTACTCGGGGTAGCGGGAGGAGGTACGAGCAGTACTTC. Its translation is CASSTRGSGRRYEQYF.

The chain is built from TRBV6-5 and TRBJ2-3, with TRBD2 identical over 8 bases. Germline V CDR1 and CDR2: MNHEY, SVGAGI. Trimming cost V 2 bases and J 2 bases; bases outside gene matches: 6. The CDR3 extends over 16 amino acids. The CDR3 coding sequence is TGTGCCAGCAGTTACCGGGCGGGGGGAGACACAGATACGCAGTATTTT. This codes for CASSYRAGGDTDTQYF.

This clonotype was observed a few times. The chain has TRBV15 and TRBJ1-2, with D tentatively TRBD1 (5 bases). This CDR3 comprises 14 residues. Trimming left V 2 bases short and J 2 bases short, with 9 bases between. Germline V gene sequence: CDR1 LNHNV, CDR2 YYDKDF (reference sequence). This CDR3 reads CATSRTDSNYGYTF. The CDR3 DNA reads TGTGCCACCAGCAGAACCGACAGCAACTATGGCTACACCTTC.

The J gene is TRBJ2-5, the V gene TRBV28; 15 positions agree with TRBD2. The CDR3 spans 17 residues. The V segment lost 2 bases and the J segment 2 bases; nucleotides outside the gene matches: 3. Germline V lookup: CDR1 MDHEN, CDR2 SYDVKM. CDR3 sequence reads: CASSLGLAGGLQETQYF. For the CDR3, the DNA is TGTGCCAGCAGTTTAGGACTAGCGGGAGGGCTACAAGAGACCCAGTACTTC.

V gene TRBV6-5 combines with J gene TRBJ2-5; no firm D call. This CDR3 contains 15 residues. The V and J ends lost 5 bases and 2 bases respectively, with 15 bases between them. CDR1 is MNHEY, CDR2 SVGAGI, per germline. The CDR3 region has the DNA TGTGCCAGCAGTCACTGGACGGAACGTCAAGAGACCCAGTACTTC. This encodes CASSHWTERQETQYF.

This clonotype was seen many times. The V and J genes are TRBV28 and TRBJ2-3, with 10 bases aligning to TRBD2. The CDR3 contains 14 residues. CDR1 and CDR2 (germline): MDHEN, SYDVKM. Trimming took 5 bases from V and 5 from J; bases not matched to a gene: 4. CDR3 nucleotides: TGTGCCAGCAGTACTAGCGGGATGGGAGATACGCAGTATTTT. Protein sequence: CASSTSGMGDTQYF.

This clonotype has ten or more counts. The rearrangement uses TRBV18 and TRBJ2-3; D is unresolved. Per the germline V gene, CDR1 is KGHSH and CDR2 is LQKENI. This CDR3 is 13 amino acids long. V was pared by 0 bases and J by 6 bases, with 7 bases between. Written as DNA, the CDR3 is TGTGCCAGCTCACCACCGATGGGGGATACGCAGTATTTT. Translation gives CASSPPMGDTQYF.

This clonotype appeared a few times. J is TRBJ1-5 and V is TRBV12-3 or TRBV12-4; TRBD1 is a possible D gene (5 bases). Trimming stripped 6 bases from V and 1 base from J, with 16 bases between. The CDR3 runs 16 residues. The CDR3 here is CASSRGLGWSNQPQHF. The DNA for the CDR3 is TGTGCCAGCAGCCGGGGACTGGGGTGGAGCAATCAGCCCCAGCATTTT.

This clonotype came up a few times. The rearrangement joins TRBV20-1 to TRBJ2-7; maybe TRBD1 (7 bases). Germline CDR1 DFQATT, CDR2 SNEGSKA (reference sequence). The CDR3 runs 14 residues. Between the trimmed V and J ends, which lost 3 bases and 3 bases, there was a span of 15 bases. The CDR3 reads CSASRGTVYYEQYF. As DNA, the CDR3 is TGCAGTGCTAGTCGGGGGACAGTTTACTACGAGCAGTACTTC.

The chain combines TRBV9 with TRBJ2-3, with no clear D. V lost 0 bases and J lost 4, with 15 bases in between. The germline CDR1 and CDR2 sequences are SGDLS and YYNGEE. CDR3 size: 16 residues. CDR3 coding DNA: TGTGCCAGCAGCGTAGGTCCCCGGACCGGGCCAGATACGCAGTATTTT. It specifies CASSVGPRTGPDTQYF.

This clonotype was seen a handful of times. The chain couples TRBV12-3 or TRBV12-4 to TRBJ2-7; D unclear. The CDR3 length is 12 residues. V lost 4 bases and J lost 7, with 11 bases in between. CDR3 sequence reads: CASSSHGVEQYF. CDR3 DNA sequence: TGTGCCAGCAGTTCACATGGTGTTGAGCAGTACTTC.

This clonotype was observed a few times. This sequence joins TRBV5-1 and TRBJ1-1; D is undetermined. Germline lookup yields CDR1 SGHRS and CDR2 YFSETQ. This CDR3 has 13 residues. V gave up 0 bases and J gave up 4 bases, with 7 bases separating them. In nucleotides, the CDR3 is TGCGCCAGCAGCTTGGAAGTGGTCACTGAAGCTTTCTTT. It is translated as CASSLEVVTEAFF.

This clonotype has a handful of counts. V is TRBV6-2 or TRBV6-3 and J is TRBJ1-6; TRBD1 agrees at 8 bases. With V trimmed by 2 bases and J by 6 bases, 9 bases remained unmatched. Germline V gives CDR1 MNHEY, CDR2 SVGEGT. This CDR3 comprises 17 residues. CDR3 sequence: CASSYRMTGVRNSPLHF. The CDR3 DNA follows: TGTGCCAGCAGTTACCGCATGACAGGGGTTCGTAATTCACCCCTCCACTTT.

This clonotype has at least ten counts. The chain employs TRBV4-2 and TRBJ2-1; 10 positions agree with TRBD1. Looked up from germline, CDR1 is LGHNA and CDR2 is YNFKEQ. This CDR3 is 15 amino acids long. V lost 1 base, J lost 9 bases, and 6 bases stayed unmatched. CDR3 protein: CASSQVGTGAGEQFF. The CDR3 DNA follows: TGTGCCAGCAGCCAAGTAGGGACAGGGGCTGGTGAGCAGTTCTTC.

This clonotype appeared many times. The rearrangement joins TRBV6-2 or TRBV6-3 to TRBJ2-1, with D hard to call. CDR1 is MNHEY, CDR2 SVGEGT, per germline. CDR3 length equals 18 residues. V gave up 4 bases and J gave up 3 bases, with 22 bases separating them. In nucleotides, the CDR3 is TGTGCCAGCAGTTTTGACTTGCGGACCCCAGGCCTCTACAATGAGCAGTTCTTC. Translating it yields CASSFDLRTPGLYNEQFF.

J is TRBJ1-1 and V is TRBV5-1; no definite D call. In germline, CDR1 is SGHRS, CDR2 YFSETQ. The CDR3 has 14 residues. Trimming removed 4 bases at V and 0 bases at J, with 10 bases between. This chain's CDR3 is CASSRGSLNTEAFF. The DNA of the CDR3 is TGCGCCAGCAGCCGCGGCTCGCTGAACACTGAAGCTTTCTTT.

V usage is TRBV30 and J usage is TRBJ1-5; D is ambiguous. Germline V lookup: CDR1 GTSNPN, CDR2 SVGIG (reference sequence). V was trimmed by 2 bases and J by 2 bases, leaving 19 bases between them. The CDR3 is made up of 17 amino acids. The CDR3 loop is CAWSRSRTHKGNQPQHF. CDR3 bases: TGTGCCTGGAGTCGGAGCAGAACACATAAGGGCAATCAGCCCCAGCATTTT.

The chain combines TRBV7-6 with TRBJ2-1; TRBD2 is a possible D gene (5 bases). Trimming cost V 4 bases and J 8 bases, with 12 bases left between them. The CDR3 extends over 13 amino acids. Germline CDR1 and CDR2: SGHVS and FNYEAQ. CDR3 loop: CASSSIAWHEQFF. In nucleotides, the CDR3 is TGTGCCAGCAGCTCAATAGCGTGGCATGAGCAGTTCTTC.

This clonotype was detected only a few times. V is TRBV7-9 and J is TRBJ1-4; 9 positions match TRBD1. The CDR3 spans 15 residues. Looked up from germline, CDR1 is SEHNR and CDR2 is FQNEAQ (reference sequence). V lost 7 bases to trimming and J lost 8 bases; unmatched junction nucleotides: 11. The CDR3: CASKQRGQGGEKLFF. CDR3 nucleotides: TGTGCCAGCAAGCAGCGGGGACAGGGTGGAGAAAAACTGTTTTTT. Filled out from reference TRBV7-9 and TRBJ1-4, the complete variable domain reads DTGVSQNPRHKITKRGQNVTFRCDPISEHNRLYWYRQTLGQGPEFLTYFQNEAQLEKSRLLSDRFSAERPKGSFSTLEIQRTEQGDSAMYLCASKQRGQGGEKLFFGSGTQLSVL.

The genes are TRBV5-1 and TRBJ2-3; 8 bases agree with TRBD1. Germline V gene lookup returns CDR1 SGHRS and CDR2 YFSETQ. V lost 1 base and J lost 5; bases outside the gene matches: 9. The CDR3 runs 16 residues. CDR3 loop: CASSLTGRGQKDTQYF. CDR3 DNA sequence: TGCGCCAGCAGCTTGACGGGCAGGGGGCAGAAAGATACGCAGTATTTT.